This T cell receptor (beta chain) was found in a study of blood T cells in healthy people across ages (dated by TCRdb to between 2014 and 2017). Study-wide context: In model experiments, template switching captured roughly one uniquely barcoded TCR beta cDNA molecule for every two T cells. Using deep sequencing normalized with unique cDNA molecular identifiers, the study measured how TCR beta repertoire diversity changes with age. The donors were divided into four age groups: young (average roughly 17 years), middle-aged (about 39), aged (approximately 62) and long-lived (about 80). Donors of different ages were randomly distributed across sequencing lanes to avoid experimental bias. For two donors (one aged 18 to 29 and one aged 80 or older), the study analyzed two additional independent replicas of 1 million unique cDNA reads from the same blood draw. Study-level results and caveats: As age increased, observed TCR beta diversity per million T cells dropped in a roughly linear way, and a significant reduction was already evident by age roughly 40. Conclusive comparison of naive and antigen-experienced compartments was prevented by the profiling of bulk unsorted PBMCs. Estimates of total diversity based on one million sequenced T cells were considered lower bounds and underestimates. Donor CMV infection status was unknown, potentially confounding age-related changes in expanded clonotypes. Compared with the aged group, the long-lived group had more naive CD4+ T cells, fewer expanded clones and increased TCR diversity, suggesting age selection. The percentage of naive T cells measured by flow cytometry correlated strongly with observed TCR beta diversity.

For this clonotype: Its antigen remains undetermined. The record has no base qualities; no much larger clone is one base away.

Cut back by 5 bases and 0 bases, the V and J ends lie 13 bases apart. The CDR3 starts with the cysteine, ends with the phenylalanine, and has 15 residues. Only CDR3 DNA is held: 45 bases, read in frame from base 1. The library relied on 5' RACE. TCRdb names Illumina HiSeq 2500 as the instrument used. A second PCR of about 6 to 12 cycles was performed with a sample-barcoded 5' primer and a J-beta primer mix. Each TCR beta cDNA molecule received a unique molecular identifier from a template-switch 5' adaptor carrying 12 random nucleotides. Each sample yielded at least 2.5 million CDR3-containing paired-end reads. The Mint cDNA synthesis kit, primed by a TRBC-specific oligonucleotide, was used to synthesize first-strand cDNA from all RNA. After uracil-DNA glycosylase treatment, a first 18-cycle PCR used universal primers M1SS and BC2_uni_R on all cDNA. In the source study's methods: Normalization of each sample was performed by random selection of 1 million high-quality reads, each carrying a distinct molecular identifier. Instead of being binned into consensus sequences, reads with shared molecular identifiers were discarded. MiTCR, with a Q25 quality threshold and the strictest error-elimination algorithm, was used for CDR3 identification, clonotype clustering and error correction. A nonparametric unseen species model with Euler transformation was used to estimate a lower bound on total TCR beta diversity. The public sequencing data were trimmed at Q25 with fastp and processed into clonotypes with MiXCR by TCRdb, which kept only in-frame beta chains. Rows matching on CDR3 protein sequence are summarized as one entry with the most common DNA and genes. TCRdb, rather than the study authors, made the V and J calls. The sample contains 850,000 to 1,000,000 distinct CDR3 sequences, around 48% of them found a single time. Of the sample, 10% to 15% is held by the ten largest clones.

The 35 to 40 donors, aged about 6 to 95 years, were systemically healthy Caucasian individuals from Russia. Each donor gave ten milliliters of peripheral blood, collected into EDTA-treated Vacutainer tubes. PBMCs were isolated by Ficoll-Paque density-gradient centrifugation, with at least 6 million obtained per sample. Total RNA, at least 5 micrograms per sample, was extracted from PBMCs with Trizol reagent. The percentages of naive CD45RAhigh/CD27high T cells were determined by flow cytometry on a PBMC aliquot from every donor. Recombination connected TRBV12-3 or TRBV12-4 to TRBJ2-5; the D gene assignment is ambiguous. The source of this sequence is a man under 40 in good health. The material sequenced was blood. CDR3 loop: CASSRRTANQETQYF. In nucleotide form, the sequence is TGTGCCAGCAGTCGCCGGACGGCGAACCAAGAGACCCAGTACTTC.